The rows below give T cell receptor beta chains drawn from one sample of a study of blood T cell repertoires in COVID-19. Using immunoSEQ multiplex PCR, the repertoire was profiled, and TCRdb retains in-frame clones only, with some absent. The sample has about 160,000 clones, about 85% seen once. The source material was peripheral blood. The source is a human donor with acute or convalescent COVID-19. The donor label of this sample is uncertain. Each CDR3 is given with its conserved first and last residue. A D gene is named only where the DNA matches it firmly. The listing skips clone size in some rows; elsewhere it reads once, few, many or a size class.

>-|TRBJ1-4|few|TRBV27
CASSLQGLGNEKLFF
TGTGCCAGCAGTTTACAGGGATTGGGTAATGAAAAACTGTTTTTT
>-|TRBJ2-3|-|TRBV27
CASSQGGQAFTDTQYF
TGTGCCAGCTCCCAGGGAGGACAGGCCTTCACAGATACGCAGTATTTT
>-|TRBJ2-5|few|TRBV4-2
CASSQGASRETQYF
TGTGCCAGCAGCCAAGGAGCTAGCCGGGAGACCCAGTACTTC
>TRBD2|TRBJ2-7|-|TRBV7-2
CASSLEAGGLSEQYF
TGTGCCAGCAGCTTAGAAGCGGGGGGGCTATCCGAGCAGTACTTC
>-|TRBJ1-2|-|TRBV27
CASKFSGGLGYGYTF
TGTGCCAGCAAATTTTCAGGAGGGCTCGGCTATGGCTACACCTTC
>TRBD1|TRBJ1-6|-|TRBV6-6
CASSYSGTGNNSPLHF
TGTGCCAGCAGTTATTCGGGGACAGGGAATAATTCACCCCTCCACTTT
>-|TRBJ2-1|-|TRBV29-1
CSVVLFSYNEQFF
TGCAGCGTTGTACTTTTCTCCTACAATGAGCAGTTCTTC
>TRBD1|TRBJ1-5|once|TRBV6-1
CASSEHRDRGNQPQHF
TGTGCCAGCAGTGAACACCGGGACAGGGGGAATCAGCCCCAGCATTTT
>-|TRBJ1-1|-|TRBV6-5
CASTTGMNTEAFF
TGTGCCAGCACTACAGGGATGAACACTGAAGCTTTCTTT
>TRBD1|TRBJ1-1|-|TRBV7-2
CASSLARGRTEAFF
TGTGCCAGCAGCTTAGCCAGGGGGCGAACTGAAGCTTTCTTT
>-|TRBJ1-1|once|TRBV7-3
CASSFSRTEVNTEAFF
TGTGCCAGCAGCTTCTCTCGGACAGAAGTGAACACTGAAGCTTTCTTT
>-|TRBJ1-1|-|TRBV12-3/TRBV12-4
CASSLTGPTEAFF
TGTGCCAGCAGTCTAACAGGGCCCACTGAAGCTTTCTTT
>-|TRBJ2-1|-|TRBV9
CASSVASREDEQFF
TGTGCCAGCAGCGTAGCTTCGAGGGAAGATGAGCAGTTCTTC
>-|TRBJ1-5|-|TRBV7-2
CASSFSRGQNQPQHF
TGTGCCAGCAGCTTTAGCAGGGGCCAAAATCAGCCCCAGCATTTT
>-|TRBJ2-7|-|TRBV11-2
CASVPDRLPYEQYF
TGTGCCAGCGTTCCGGACAGACTCCCCTACGAGCAGTACTTC
>-|TRBJ1-1|-|TRBV3-1/TRBV3-2
CASSQGLRNTEAFF
TGTGCCAGCAGCCAAGGACTCCGGAACACTGAAGCTTTCTTT
>TRBD1|TRBJ1-3|-|TRBV30
CAWWGTEAGNTIYF
TGTGCCTGGTGGGGGACAGAAGCCGGAAACACCATATATTTT
>-|TRBJ2-3|-|TRBV7-2
CASSLIGGADTQYF
TGTGCCAGCAGCTTAATAGGAGGAGCAGATACGCAGTATTTT
>-|TRBJ2-1|-|TRBV9
CASNQGDYLGLDEQFF
TGTGCCAGCAACCAAGGAGACTACCTGGGGTTGGATGAGCAGTTCTTC
>TRBD1|TRBJ1-2|-|TRBV11-2
CASSPRTGGSHGYTF
TGTGCCAGCAGCCCCCGGACAGGGGGCTCCCATGGCTACACCTTC
>-|TRBJ1-1|-|TRBV3-1/TRBV3-2
CASSQAAEAFF
TGTGCCAGCAGCCAGGCGGCTGAAGCTTTCTTT
>TRBD1|TRBJ2-3|-|TRBV3-1/TRBV3-2
CASSHRQGVSTDTQYF
TGTGCCAGCAGCCACCGCCAGGGGGTCAGCACAGATACGCAGTATTTT
>-|TRBJ2-3|-|TRBV5-1
CASSLGQSTDTQYF
TGCGCCAGCAGCCTAGGACAGAGCACAGATACGCAGTATTTT
>-|TRBJ1-1|-|TRBV18
CASSGANEAFF
TGTGCCAGCTCGGGGGCCAATGAAGCTTTCTTT
>TRBD1|TRBJ1-2|-|TRBV30
CAGTANYGYTF
TGTGCCGGGACAGCTAACTATGGCTACACCTTC
>-|TRBJ2-2|-|TRBV3-1/TRBV3-2
CASRKGLHTGELFF
TGTGCCAGCAGAAAGGGACTTCACACCGGGGAGCTGTTTTTT
>-|TRBJ1-1|-|TRBV27
CASSFGGDNEAFF
TGTGCCAGCAGTTTTGGAGGGGATAATGAAGCTTTCTTT
>-|TRBJ1-1|few|TRBV4-1
CASSQDTDSMNTEAFF
TGCGCCAGCAGCCAAGATACGGACAGCATGAACACTGAAGCTTTCTTT
>TRBD1|TRBJ2-7|-|TRBV28
CASRTGTGIYEQYF
TGTGCCAGCAGGACCGGGACAGGGATTTACGAGCAGTACTTC
>TRBD1|TRBJ2-7|-|TRBV5-8
CASRSGQGGQYF
TGTGCCAGCAGATCAGGACAGGGCGGGCAGTACTTC
>TRBD1|TRBJ1-1|-|TRBV29-1
CSVHRGQAEAFF
TGCAGCGTCCACAGGGGTCAGGCTGAAGCTTTCTTT
>-|TRBJ1-1|-|TRBV3-1/TRBV3-2
CASRNREKSAFF
TGTGCCAGCAGGAACAGGGAAAAGTCGGCTTTCTTT
>-|TRBJ2-1|few|TRBV20-1
CSARDQIEQFF
TGCAGTGCTAGAGATCAGATTGAGCAGTTCTTC
>-|TRBJ2-7|-|TRBV21-1
CASSTGRDRVYEQYF
TGTGCCAGCAGCACAGGGAGGGACAGGGTCTACGAGCAGTACTTC
>-|TRBJ1-6|-|TRBV18
CASSPQSSYNSPLHF
TGTGCCAGCTCACCACAGAGCTCCTATAATTCACCCCTCCACTTT
>TRBD2|TRBJ2-5|-|TRBV5-8
CASSYGLGRVQETQYF
TGTGCCAGCAGCTACGGACTAGGCCGAGTCCAAGAGACCCAGTACTTC
>TRBD2|TRBJ2-3|-|TRBV9
CASSFFSGASTDTQYF
TGTGCCAGCAGCTTTTTTAGCGGGGCTAGCACAGATACGCAGTATTTT
>-|TRBJ1-6|once|TRBV6-1
CASSDRRTVNSPLHF
TGTGCCAGCAGTGATAGGAGGACAGTTAATTCACCCCTCCACTTT
>TRBD2|TRBJ2-3|-|TRBV2
CASSVPRGGRSTDTQYF
TGTGCCAGCAGTGTTCCCCGGGGGGGGCGCAGCACAGATACGCAGTATTTT
>-|TRBJ1-2|-|TRBV19
CASSRSGVLVTVGYTF
TGTGCCAGTAGTAGGTCAGGGGTTTTAGTTACGGTTGGCTACACCTTC
>-|TRBJ1-1|-|TRBV20-1
CSPRGNTEAFF
TGCAGTCCCAGGGGGAACACTGAAGCTTTCTTT
>TRBD1|TRBJ1-2|-|TRBV6-2/TRBV6-3
CASSQTGLYGYTF
TGTGCCAGCAGTCAGACAGGGCTCTATGGCTACACCTTC